This TCR beta chain was sequenced in a study of cytomegalovirus exposure and HLA in healthy donors. Researchers ran the PCR with 60 Vbeta and 13 Jbeta primers. Sequencing was performed with immunoSEQ multiplex PCR; in TCRdb, only in-frame clones are kept and a portion is missing. The sample carries 180,000 or so clones, roughly four fifths recorded once. For this clone: Its antigen is undetermined.

V lost 1 base, J lost 4 bases, and 10 bases lay in between. CDR3 length: 14 amino acids. Per germline, CDR1 SEHNR and CDR2 FQNEAQ (reference sequence). Findings of the study overall: Most TCR beta V segments were productive about 87% or about 30% of the time in an earlier analysis.

The receptor comes from a woman aged 25 to 45 in good health and CMV-seropositive. V gene TRBV7-9 combines with J gene TRBJ1-2; D unclear. Sequenced sample: PBMCs. The CDR3 sequence: CASSLVARGYGYTF. As DNA, the CDR3 is TGTGCCAGCAGCTTAGTGGCTCGTGGCTATGGCTACACCTTC.